What follows are 14 T cell receptor beta chains derived from one specimen sequenced in a study of radiation and T cells in renal cell carcinoma. Stated time point: blood 2 weeks post-SBRT. Treatment described: 15 Gy SBRT to primary tumor, nephrectomy 4 weeks later. Method: immunoSEQ multiplex PCR; TCRdb's copy keeps in-frame clones and lacks some. The data contain about 120,000 clones, approximately 85% of them singletons. The source was blood, collected from a patient whose treatment included radiotherapy and nephrectomy. The receptors originated from a man aged 50 or older with renal cell carcinoma.

This clone was recorded a few times. This chain links TRBV9 with TRBJ1-4, with a weak D call TRBD1 (5 bases). V was cut by 4 bases and J by 4 bases, with 17 bases left in between. This CDR3 comprises 16 residues. Looked up from germline, CDR1 is SGDLS and CDR2 is YYNGEE. Here the CDR3 reads CASSSAGTAFNEKLFF. Written as DNA, the CDR3 is TGTGCCAGCAGCTCGGCCGGGACGGCTTTTAATGAAAAACTGTTTTTT.

The rearrangement joins TRBV7-8 to TRBJ1-2, with D possibly TRBD1 on 6 matching bases. The CDR3 covers 15 residues. V lost 1 base and J 5 bases, leaving 14 bases between the germline ends. Per the germline V gene, CDR1 is SGHVS and CDR2 is FQNEAQ. CDR3 bases: TGTGCCAGCAGCTTAGTTTCCGGACAGACGTATGGCTACACCTTC. Translated: CASSLVSGQTYGYTF.

This chain uses TRBV7-3 with TRBJ2-7; 8 bases are a match to TRBD2. The CDR3 runs to 13 residues. V trimming: 5 bases; J trimming: 1 base; junction bases outside the gene matches: 1. Germline values: CDR1 SGHTA, CDR2 FQGTGA. The CDR3 is CASSPGGSYEQYF. CDR3 bases: TGTGCCAGCAGCCCGGGGGGGTCCTACGAGCAGTACTTC.

Details on this clone: The sample contains more than one DNA sequence encoding this CDR3. J is TRBJ1-5 and V is TRBV4-1, with TRBD1 matching over 7 bases. The CDR3 runs to 16 residues. The trim removed 5 bases at V and 3 bases at J, leaving 10 bases unmatched. The V gene's germline CDR1 is MGHRA and CDR2 YSYEKL. The CDR3 protein is CASSSGGGPDNQPQHF. DNA for the CDR3: TGCGCCAGCAGCTCTGGAGGGGGCCCCGACAATCAGCCCCAGCATTTT.

The chain uses TRBV19 and TRBJ1-5; the D is unclear. Germline V lookup: CDR1 LNHDA, CDR2 SQIVND (reference sequence). The CDR3 sequence is 16 residues long. Trimming cost V 1 base and J 1 base, with 11 bases left between them. The CDR3 loop is CASSIGRSFSNQPQHF. DNA for the CDR3: TGTGCCAGTAGTATAGGTAGGAGTTTCAGCAATCAGCCCCAGCATTTT.

The genes are TRBV9 and TRBJ1-3; 8 bases are shared with TRBD1. The CDR3 extends over 17 amino acids. Unmatched junction bases numbered 13, after V lost 0 bases and J lost 8 bases. Per germline, CDR1 SGDLS and CDR2 YYNGEE. CDR3 coding DNA: TGTGCCAGCAGCGTAGGCCCCTCGACAGGGGATCTACACACCATATATTTT. Encoded protein: CASSVGPSTGDLHTIYF.

The chain carries TRBV7-2 and TRBJ1-2; a weak D match, TRBD1 (5 bases). The V gene's germline CDR1 is SGHTA and CDR2 FQGNSA. The CDR3 length is 15 residues. V was shortened by 5 bases and J by 0 bases, with 13 bases between the two germline ends. CDR3 DNA sequence: TGTGCCAGCAGCCCCTACAGGCTAGCTAACTATGGCTACACCTTC. Its translation is CASSPYRLANYGYTF.

The V call is TRBV29-1, the J call TRBJ1-6; D is perhaps TRBD1 (5 bases). The CDR3 spans 11 residues. Deletions cut 6 bases from V and 16 bases from J, with 16 bases between. Germline V lookup: CDR1 SQVTM, CDR2 ANQGSEA. CDR3 bases: TGCAGCGTCGCAATCCGGGACGGGCTCCACTTT. It translates to CSVAIRDGLHF.

This clone was observed a handful of times. The genes are TRBV28 and TRBJ1-4; 11 bases line up with TRBD1. V lost 4 bases, J lost 7 bases, and 11 bases stayed unmatched. The CDR3 has 17 amino acids. Germline CDR1 MDHEN, CDR2 SYDVKM. The CDR3 loop reads CASSSRDRGSLTEKLFF. DNA for the CDR3: TGTGCCAGCAGTTCCCGGGACAGGGGGAGCCTTACTGAAAAACTGTTTTTT.

This rearrangement joins TRBV2 to TRBJ1-1, with 8 bases aligning to TRBD1. Per germline, CDR1 SNHLY and CDR2 FYNNEI. V shed 7 bases, J shed 8 bases, and the junction held 6 bases outside the gene matches. This CDR3 comprises 12 residues. This chain's CDR3 is CASKSQGAEAFF. The CDR3 nucleotides read TGTGCCAGCAAGTCCCAGGGGGCAGAAGCTTTCTTT.

V and J are TRBV27 and TRBJ2-2; either TRBD1 or TRBD2 may supply D (5 bases each). Germline lookup yields CDR1 MNHEY and CDR2 SMNVEV (reference sequence). V was cut by 1 base and J by 0 bases, with 12 bases left in between. CDR3 length equals 17 residues. The CDR3 DNA follows: TGTGCCAGCAGTTTATGGCCCGGGACGTCGAACACCGGGGAGCTGTTTTTT. The encoded protein is CASSLWPGTSNTGELFF.

This clone was seen a handful of times. The rearrangement links TRBV6-4 to TRBJ2-3; maybe TRBD2 (6 bases). Germline V gene sequence: CDR1 MRHNA, CDR2 SNTAGT. This CDR3 is built from 14 residues. V lost 3 bases and J lost 3, with 10 bases in between. The CDR3 reads CASSEEGWTDTQYF. CDR3 coding DNA: TGTGCCAGCAGTGAGGAGGGGTGGACAGATACGCAGTATTTT.

The V gene is TRBV5-1, the J gene TRBJ2-7; TRBD1 aligns across 8 bases. Germline-derived CDR1 and CDR2 are SGHRS and YFSETQ. The J segment lost 5 bases and the V segment lost 8 bases, leaving 12 bases of the junction unmatched. This CDR3 has 14 amino acids. The CDR3 DNA is TGCGCCAGTCATGAGGGACAGGCCGCCGACGAGCAGTACTTC. This codes for CASHEGQAADEQYF.

This chain links TRBV30 with TRBJ2-3, with D possibly matching TRBD2 (5 bases). The CDR3 runs 15 residues. CDR1 is GTSNPN and CDR2 is SVGIG in the germline V gene (reference sequence). V gave up 0 bases and J gave up 4 bases, with 14 bases separating them. The CDR3 coding sequence is TGTGCCTGGAGTGTAATCGGACTCCGGTCAGATACGCAGTATTTT. Protein sequence: CAWSVIGLRSDTQYF.